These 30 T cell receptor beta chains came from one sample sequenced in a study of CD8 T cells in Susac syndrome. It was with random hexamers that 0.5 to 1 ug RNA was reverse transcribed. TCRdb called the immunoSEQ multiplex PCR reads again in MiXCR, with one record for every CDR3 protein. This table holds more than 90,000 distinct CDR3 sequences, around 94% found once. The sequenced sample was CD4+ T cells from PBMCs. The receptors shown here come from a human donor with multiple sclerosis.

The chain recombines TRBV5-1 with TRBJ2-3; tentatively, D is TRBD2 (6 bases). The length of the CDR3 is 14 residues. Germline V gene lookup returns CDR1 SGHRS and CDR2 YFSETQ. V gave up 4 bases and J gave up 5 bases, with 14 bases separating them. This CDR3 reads CASSGGVTRDTQYF. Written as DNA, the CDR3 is TGCGCCAGCAGCGGCGGGGTAACCAGAGATACGCAGTATTTT.

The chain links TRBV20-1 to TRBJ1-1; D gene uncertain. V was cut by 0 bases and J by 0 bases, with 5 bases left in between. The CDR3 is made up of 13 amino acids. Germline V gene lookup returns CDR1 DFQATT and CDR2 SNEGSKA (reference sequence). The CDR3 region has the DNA TGCAGTGCTAGAGAGCAGATGAACACTGAAGCTTTCTTT. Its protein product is CSAREQMNTEAFF.

CDR3 sequence: CASSAILGNQPQHF. The CDR3 nucleotides read TGTGCCAGCAGTGCTATACTTGGCAATCAGCCCCAGCATTTT. The chain employs TRBV2 and TRBJ1-5; D call uncertain. Per germline, CDR1 SNHLY and CDR2 FYNNEI. The CDR3 has 14 residues. With 4 bases removed from V and 2 bases from J, the gap between germline ends came to 9 bases.

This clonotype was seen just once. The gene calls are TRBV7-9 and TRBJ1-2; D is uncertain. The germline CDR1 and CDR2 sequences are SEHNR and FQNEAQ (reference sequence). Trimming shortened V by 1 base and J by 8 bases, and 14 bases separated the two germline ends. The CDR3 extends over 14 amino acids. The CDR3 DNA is TGTGCCAGCAGCTTAGACGGAAGCTTGGAGGGCTACACCTTC. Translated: CASSLDGSLEGYTF.

This CDR3 reads CATSITGGYGYTF. CDR3 nucleotide sequence: TGTGCCACCAGCATAACAGGCGGCTATGGCTACACCTTC. The V call is TRBV15, the J call TRBJ1-2, with D perhaps TRBD1 (5 bases). The germline V gene encodes CDR1 LNHNV and CDR2 YYDKDF (reference sequence). The CDR3 is made up of 13 amino acids. Trimming took off 4 bases at V and 4 bases at J, with 10 bases between the two ends.

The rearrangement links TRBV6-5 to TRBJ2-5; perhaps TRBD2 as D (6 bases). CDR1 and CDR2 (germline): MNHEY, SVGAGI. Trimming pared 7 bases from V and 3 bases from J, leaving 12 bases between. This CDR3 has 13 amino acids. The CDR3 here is CASKTAGKETQYF. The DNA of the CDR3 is TGTGCCAGCAAGACCGCGGGGAAAGAGACCCAGTACTTC.

CDR3 sequence: CASSQDGGVGAEAFF. For the CDR3, the DNA is TGTGCCAGCAGCCAAGATGGTGGGGTTGGCGCTGAAGCTTTCTTT. V usage is TRBV3-1 and J usage is TRBJ1-1; D unclear. This CDR3 spans 15 amino acids. In germline, CDR1 is LGHDT, CDR2 YNNKEL (reference sequence). V lost 0 bases and J lost 6, with 14 bases in between.

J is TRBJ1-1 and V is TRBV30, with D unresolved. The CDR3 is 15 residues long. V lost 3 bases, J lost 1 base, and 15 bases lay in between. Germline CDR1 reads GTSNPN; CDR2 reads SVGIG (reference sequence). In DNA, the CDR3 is TGTGCCTGGAGGGACCCCGTGAAGCGGAACACTGAAGCTTTCTTT. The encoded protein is CAWRDPVKRNTEAFF.

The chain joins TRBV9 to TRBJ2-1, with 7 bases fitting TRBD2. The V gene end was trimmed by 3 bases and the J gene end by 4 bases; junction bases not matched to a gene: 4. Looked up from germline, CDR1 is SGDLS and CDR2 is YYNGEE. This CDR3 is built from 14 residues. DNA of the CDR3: TGTGCCAGCAGCGCCCGGGACTATTACAATGAGCAGTTCTTC. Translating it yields CASSARDYYNEQFF.

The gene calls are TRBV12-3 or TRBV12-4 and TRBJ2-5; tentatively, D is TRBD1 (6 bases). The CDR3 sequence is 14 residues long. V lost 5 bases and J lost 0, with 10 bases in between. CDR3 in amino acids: CASSQGTNQETQYF. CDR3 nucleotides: TGTGCCAGCAGTCAGGGGACAAACCAAGAGACCCAGTACTTC.

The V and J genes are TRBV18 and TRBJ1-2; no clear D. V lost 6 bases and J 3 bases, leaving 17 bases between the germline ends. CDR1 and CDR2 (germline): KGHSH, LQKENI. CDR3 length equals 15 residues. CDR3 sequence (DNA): TGTGCCAGCTCCCCTCAGAGGGCCCGGGACTATGGCTACACCTTC. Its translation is CASSPQRARDYGYTF.

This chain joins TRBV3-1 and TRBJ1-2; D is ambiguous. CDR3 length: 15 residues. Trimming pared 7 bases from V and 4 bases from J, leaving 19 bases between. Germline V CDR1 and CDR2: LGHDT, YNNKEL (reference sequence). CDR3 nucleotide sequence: TGTGCCAGCAACTATCACGGGAGGGCCGCCTATGGCTACACCTTC. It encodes CASNYHGRAAYGYTF.

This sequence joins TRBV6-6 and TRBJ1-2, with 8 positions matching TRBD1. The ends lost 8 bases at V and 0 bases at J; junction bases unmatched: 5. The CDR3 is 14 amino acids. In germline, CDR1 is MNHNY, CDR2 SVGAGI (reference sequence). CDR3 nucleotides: TGTGCCAGCCGACAGGGGTCAGCTAACTATGGCTACACCTTC. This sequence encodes CASRQGSANYGYTF.

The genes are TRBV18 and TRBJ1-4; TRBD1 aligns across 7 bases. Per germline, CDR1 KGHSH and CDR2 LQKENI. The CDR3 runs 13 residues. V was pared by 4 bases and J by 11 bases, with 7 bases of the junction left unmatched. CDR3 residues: CASSLDRFGKLFF. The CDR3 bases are TGTGCCAGCTCACTGGACAGGTTTGGGAAACTGTTTTTT.

The CDR3 is CASSRTGKNTEAFF. The CDR3 region has the DNA TGTGCCAGCAGTCGGACGGGAAAGAACACTGAAGCTTTCTTT. V usage is TRBV6-6 and J usage is TRBJ1-1; D not resolved. Germline lookup yields CDR1 MNHNY and CDR2 SVGAGI (reference sequence). V lost 5 bases and J lost 1, with 11 bases in between. The length of the CDR3 is 14 residues.

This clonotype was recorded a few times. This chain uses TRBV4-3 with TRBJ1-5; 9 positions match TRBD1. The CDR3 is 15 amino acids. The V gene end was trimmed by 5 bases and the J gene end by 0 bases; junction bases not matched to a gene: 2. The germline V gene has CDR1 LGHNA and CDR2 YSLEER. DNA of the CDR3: TGCGCCAGCAGCGAACAGGGGGCTAGCAATCAGCCCCAGCATTTT. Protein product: CASSEQGASNQPQHF.

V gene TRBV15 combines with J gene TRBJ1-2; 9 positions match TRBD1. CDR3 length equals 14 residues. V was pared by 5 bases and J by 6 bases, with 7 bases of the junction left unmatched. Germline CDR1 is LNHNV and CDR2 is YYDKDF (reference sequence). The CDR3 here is CATSARRQGDGYTF. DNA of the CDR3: TGTGCCACCAGCGCCAGACGACAGGGGGATGGCTACACCTTC.

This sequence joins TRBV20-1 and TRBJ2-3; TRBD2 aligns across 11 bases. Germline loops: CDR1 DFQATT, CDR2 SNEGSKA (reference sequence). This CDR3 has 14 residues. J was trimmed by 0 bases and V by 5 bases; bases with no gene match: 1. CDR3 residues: CSASSGGSTDTQYF. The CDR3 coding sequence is TGCAGTGCTTCTAGCGGGGGGAGCACAGATACGCAGTATTTT.

CDR3 in amino acids: CASSSLDRATYNEQFF. In DNA, the CDR3 is TGTGCCAGCAGCTCCTTGGACAGGGCGACCTACAATGAGCAGTTCTTC. The rearrangement links TRBV5-4 to TRBJ2-1; 8 bases map to TRBD1. CDR1 is SGHNT, CDR2 YYREEE, per germline (reference sequence). V gave up 3 bases and J gave up 2 bases; unmatched junction bases: 7. This CDR3 spans 16 amino acids.

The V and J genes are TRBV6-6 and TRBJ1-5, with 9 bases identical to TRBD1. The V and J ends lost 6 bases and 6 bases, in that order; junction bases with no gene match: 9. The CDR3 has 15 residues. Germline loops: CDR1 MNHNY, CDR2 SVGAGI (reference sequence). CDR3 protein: CASRDTGGAGQPQHF. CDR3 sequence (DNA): TGTGCCAGCAGAGATACAGGGGGCGCGGGTCAGCCCCAGCATTTT.

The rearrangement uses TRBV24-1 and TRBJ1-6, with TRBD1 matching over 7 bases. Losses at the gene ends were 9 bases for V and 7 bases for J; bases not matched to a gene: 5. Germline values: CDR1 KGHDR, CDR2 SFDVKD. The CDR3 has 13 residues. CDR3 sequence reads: CATQPGQNSPLHF. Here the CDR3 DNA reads TGTGCCACCCAACCGGGACAGAATTCACCCCTCCACTTT.

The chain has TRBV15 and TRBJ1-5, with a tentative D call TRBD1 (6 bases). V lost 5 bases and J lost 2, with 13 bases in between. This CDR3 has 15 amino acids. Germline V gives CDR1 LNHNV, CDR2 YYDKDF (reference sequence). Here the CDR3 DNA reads TGTGCCACCAGCGGCAGGGGTAGGGGCAATCAGCCCCAGCATTTT. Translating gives CATSGRGRGNQPQHF. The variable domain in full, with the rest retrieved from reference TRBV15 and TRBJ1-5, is DAMVIQNPRYQVTQFGKPVTLSCSQTLNHNVMYWYQQKSSQAPKLLFHYYDKDFNNEADTPDNFQSRRPNTSFCFLDIRSPGLGDTAMYLCATSGRGRGNQPQHFGDGTRLSIL.

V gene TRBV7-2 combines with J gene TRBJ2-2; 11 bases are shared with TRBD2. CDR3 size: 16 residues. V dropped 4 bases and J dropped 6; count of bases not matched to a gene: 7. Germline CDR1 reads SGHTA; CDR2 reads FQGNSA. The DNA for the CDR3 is TGTGCCAGCAGCTCGCGGGTAGCGGGGGGGTCCGGGGAGCTGTTTTTT. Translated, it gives CASSSRVAGGSGELFF.

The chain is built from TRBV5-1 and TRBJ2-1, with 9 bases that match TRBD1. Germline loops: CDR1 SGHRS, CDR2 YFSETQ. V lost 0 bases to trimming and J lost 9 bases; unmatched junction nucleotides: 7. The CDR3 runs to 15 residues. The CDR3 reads CASSLEGQGFAEQFF. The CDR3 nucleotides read TGCGCCAGCAGCTTGGAGGGACAGGGTTTTGCTGAGCAGTTCTTC.

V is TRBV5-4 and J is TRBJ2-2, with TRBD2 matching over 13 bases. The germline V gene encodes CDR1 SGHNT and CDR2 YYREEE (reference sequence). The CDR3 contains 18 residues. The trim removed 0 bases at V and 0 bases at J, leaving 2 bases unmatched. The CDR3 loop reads CASSLGLAGGTNTGELFF. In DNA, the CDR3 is TGTGCCAGCAGCTTGGGACTAGCGGGAGGAACGAACACCGGGGAGCTGTTTTTT.

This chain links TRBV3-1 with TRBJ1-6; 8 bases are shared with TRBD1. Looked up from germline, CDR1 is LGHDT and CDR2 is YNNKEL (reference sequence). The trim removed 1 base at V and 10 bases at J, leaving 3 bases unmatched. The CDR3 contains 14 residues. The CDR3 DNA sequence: TGTGCCAGCAGCCAAGGACACAGGGGGTCACCCCTCCACTTT. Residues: CASSQGHRGSPLHF.

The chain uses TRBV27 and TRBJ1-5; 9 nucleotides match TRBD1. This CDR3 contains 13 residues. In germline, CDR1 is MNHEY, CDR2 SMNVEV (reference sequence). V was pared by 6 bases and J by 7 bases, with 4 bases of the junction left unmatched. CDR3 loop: CASRRTGEQPQHF. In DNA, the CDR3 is TGTGCCAGCAGGAGGACAGGGGAACAGCCCCAGCATTTT.

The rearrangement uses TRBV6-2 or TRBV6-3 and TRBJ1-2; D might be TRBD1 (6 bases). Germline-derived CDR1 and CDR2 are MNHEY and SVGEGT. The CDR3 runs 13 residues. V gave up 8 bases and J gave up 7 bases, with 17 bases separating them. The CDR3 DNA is TGTGCCAGCTTCCCCAGGGGATTTCGTGGCTACACCTTC. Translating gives CASFPRGFRGYTF.

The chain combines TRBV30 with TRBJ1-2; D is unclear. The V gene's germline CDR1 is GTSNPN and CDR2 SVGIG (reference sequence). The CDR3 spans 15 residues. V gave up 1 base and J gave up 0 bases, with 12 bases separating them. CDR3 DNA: TGTGCCTGGAGTGGATTAATGATTTCTAACTATGGCTACACCTTC. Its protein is CAWSGLMISNYGYTF.

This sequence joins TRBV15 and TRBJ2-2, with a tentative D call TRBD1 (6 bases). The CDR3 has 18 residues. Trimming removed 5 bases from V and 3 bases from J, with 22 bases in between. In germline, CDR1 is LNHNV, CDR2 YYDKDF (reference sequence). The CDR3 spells CATSDDEPGHIHTGELFF. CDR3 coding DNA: TGTGCCACCAGCGACGACGAGCCGGGACACATCCACACCGGGGAGCTGTTTTTT.